These 3 T cell receptor beta chains were sequenced from one sample in a study of cytomegalovirus exposure and HLA in healthy donors. PCR used 60 Vbeta primers and 13 Jbeta primers. Generated by immunoSEQ multiplex PCR, the TCRdb table keeps only in-frame clones and is missing some. Among about 130,000 clones listed, roughly three quarters were seen once. Material for sequencing was PBMCs. Receptor source: a man younger than 45 in good health and CMV-seronegative.

This clone was seen only once. The gene calls are TRBV14 and TRBJ2-1; D might be TRBD1 (5 bases). CDR1 and CDR2 (germline): SGHDN, FVKESK. The length of the CDR3 is 16 residues. The germline V and J ends were trimmed by 1 base and 1 base, with 11 bases remaining between them. The CDR3 region has the DNA TGTGCCAGCAGCCAAGGGCCGGACAAATCCTACAATGAGCAGTTCTTC. Translated, it gives CASSQGPDKSYNEQFF.

V is TRBV6-5 and J is TRBJ2-2; 9 nucleotides align to TRBD2. The V segment lost 0 bases and the J segment 7 bases; nucleotides outside the gene matches: 3. Germline V gene lookup returns CDR1 MNHEY and CDR2 SVGAGI. The CDR3 is 15 amino acids. The CDR3 loop is CASSYSGLAVGELFF. CDR3 coding DNA: TGTGCCAGCAGTTACTCGGGACTAGCCGTCGGGGAGCTGTTTTTT.

V gene TRBV19 combines with J gene TRBJ2-5, with D hard to call. The germline V gene encodes CDR1 LNHDA and CDR2 SQIVND (reference sequence). Between the trimmed V and J ends, which lost 5 bases and 5 bases, there was a span of 9 bases. The CDR3 is 12 amino acids. The chain's CDR3 is CASSSTLETQYF. The CDR3 nucleotides are TGTGCCAGTAGTTCTACGCTGGAGACCCAGTACTTC. The whole variable domain, filled in from reference TRBV19 and TRBJ2-5, reads DGGITQSPKYLFRKEGQNVTLSCEQNLNHDAMYWYRQDPGQGLRLIYYSQIVNDFQKGDIAEGYSVSREKKESFPLTVTSAQKNPTAFYLCASSSTLETQYFGPGTRLLVL.